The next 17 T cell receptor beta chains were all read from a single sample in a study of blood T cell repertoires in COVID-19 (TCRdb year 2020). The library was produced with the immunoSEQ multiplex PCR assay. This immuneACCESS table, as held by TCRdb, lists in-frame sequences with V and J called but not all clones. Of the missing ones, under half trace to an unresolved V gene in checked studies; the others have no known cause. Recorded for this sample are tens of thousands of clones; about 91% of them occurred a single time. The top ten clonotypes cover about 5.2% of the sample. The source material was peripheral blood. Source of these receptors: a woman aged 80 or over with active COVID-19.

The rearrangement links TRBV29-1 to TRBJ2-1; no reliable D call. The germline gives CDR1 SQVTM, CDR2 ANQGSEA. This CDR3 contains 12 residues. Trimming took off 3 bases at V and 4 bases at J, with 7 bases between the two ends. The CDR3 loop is CSVDPGYNEQFF. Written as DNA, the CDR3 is TGCAGCGTTGACCCCGGGTACAATGAGCAGTTCTTC.

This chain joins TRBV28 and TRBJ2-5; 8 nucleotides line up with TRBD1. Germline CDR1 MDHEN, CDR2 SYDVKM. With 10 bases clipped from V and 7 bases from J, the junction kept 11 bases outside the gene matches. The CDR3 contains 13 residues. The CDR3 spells CATTGQGPWTQYF. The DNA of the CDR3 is TGTGCCACAACCGGACAGGGCCCGTGGACCCAGTACTTC.

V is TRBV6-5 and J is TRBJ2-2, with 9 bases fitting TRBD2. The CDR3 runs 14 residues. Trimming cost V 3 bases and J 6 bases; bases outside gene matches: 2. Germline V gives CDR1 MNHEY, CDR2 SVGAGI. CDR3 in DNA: TGTGCCAGCAGTTATGTAGCGGGAGCCGGGGAGCTGTTTTTT. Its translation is CASSYVAGAGELFF.

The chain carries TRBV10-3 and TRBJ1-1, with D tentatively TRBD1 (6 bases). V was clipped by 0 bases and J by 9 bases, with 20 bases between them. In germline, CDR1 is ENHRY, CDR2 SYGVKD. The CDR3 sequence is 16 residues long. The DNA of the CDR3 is TGTGCCATCAGTGAGTCGACACGGCAGGGGAGAGGGCAAGCTTTCTTT. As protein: CAISESTRQGRGQAFF.

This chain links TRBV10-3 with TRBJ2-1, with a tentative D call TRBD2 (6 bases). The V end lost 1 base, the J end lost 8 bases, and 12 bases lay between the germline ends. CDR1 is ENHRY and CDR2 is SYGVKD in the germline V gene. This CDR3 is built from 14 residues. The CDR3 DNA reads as TGTGCCATCAGTGAGTTGGGGCGGGATGATGAGCAGTTCTTC. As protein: CAISELGRDDEQFF.

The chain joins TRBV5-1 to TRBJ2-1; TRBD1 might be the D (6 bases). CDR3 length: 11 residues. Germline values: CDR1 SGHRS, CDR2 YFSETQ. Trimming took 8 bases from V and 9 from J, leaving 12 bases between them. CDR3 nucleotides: TGCGCCAGTCGATTAGGGGGTGAGCAGTTCTTC. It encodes CASRLGGEQFF. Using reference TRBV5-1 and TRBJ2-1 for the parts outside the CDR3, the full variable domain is KAGVTQTPRYLIKTRGQQVTLSCSPISGHRSVSWYQQTPGQGLQFLFEYFSETQRNKGNFPGRFSGRQFSNSRSEMNVSTLELGDSALYLCASRLGGEQFFGPGTRLTVL.

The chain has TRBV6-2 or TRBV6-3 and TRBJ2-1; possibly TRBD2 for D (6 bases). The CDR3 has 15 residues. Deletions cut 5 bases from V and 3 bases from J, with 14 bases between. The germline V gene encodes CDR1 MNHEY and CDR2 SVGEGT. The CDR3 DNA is TGTGCCAGCAGTAAGGACGGGGGTCTCTACAATGAGCAGTTCTTC. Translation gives CASSKDGGLYNEQFF.

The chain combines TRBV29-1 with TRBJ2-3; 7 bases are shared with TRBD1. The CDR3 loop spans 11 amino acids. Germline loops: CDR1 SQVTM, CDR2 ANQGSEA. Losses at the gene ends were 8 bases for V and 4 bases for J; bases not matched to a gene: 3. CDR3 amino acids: CSITGADTQYF. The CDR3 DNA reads TGCAGCATCACAGGGGCAGATACGCAGTATTTT.

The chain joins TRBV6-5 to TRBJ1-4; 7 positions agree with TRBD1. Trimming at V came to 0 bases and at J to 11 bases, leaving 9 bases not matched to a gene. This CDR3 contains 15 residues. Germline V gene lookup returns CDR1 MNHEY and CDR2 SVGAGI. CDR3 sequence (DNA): TGTGCCAGCAGTTACTCGAATCGAGGGGGCGGGAAACTGTTTTTT. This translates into CASSYSNRGGGKLFF.

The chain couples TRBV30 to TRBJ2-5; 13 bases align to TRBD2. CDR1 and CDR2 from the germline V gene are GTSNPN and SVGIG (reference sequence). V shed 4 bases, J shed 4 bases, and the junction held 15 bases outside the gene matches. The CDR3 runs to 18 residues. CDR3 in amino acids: CAWNFKRPGLAGRETQYF. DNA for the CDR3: TGTGCCTGGAACTTCAAAAGGCCGGGACTAGCGGGGAGAGAGACCCAGTACTTC. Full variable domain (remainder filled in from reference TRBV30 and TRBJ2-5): SQTIHQWPATLVQPVGSPLSLECTVEGTSNPNLYWYRQAAGRGLQLLFYSVGIGQISSEVPQNLSASRPQDRQFILSSKKLLLSDSGFYLCAWNFKRPGLAGRETQYFGPGTRLLVL.

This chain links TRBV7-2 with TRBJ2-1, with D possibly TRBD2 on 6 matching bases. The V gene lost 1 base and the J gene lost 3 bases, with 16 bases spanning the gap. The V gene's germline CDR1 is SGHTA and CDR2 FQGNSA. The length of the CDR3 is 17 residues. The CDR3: CASSLVGIGGYYNEQFF. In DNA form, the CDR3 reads TGTGCCAGCAGCTTAGTAGGGATTGGAGGGTACTACAATGAGCAGTTCTTC.

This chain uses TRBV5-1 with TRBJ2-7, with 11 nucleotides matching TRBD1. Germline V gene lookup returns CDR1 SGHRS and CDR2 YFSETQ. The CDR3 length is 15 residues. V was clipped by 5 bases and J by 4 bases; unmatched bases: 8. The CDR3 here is CASRPWGQGVYEQYF. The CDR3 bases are TGCGCCAGCAGACCGTGGGGACAGGGGGTATACGAGCAGTACTTC.

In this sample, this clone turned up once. CDR3 coding DNA: TGTGCCAGCAGCCCTGGGACAGCTTCTAACTATGGCTACACCTTC. This gives the protein CASSPGTASNYGYTF. The V and J genes are TRBV7-6 and TRBJ1-2; TRBD1 matches at 7 bases. V trimming: 5 bases; J trimming: 0 bases; junction bases outside the gene matches: 6. This CDR3 has 15 amino acids. Per germline, CDR1 SGHVS and CDR2 FNYEAQ.

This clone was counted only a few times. CDR3 coding DNA: TGTGCCAGCAGTGTCGACTCCGGGGAGCTGTTTTTT. Amino acid sequence: CASSVDSGELFF. V gene TRBV2 combines with J gene TRBJ2-2, with D unclear. This CDR3 spans 12 amino acids. Germline V gives CDR1 SNHLY, CDR2 FYNNEI. Between the trimmed V and J ends, which lost 4 bases and 6 bases, there was a span of 6 bases.

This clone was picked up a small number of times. The CDR3 DNA reads TGTGCCAGCCGTAAAGAGCAAGTCACAGATACGCAGTATTTT. It yields the protein CASRKEQVTDTQYF. The genes are TRBV10-3 and TRBJ2-3; D unresolved. Germline CDR1 reads ENHRY; CDR2 reads SYGVKD. Trimming stripped 10 bases from V and 2 bases from J, with 16 bases between. This CDR3 spans 14 amino acids.

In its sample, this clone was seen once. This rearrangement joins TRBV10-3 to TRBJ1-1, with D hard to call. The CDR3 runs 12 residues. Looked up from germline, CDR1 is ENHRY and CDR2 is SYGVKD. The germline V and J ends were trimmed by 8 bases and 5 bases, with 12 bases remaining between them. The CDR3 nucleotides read TGTGCCATCCGAGGGAATTGGACTGAAGCTTTCTTT. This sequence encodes CAIRGNWTEAFF.

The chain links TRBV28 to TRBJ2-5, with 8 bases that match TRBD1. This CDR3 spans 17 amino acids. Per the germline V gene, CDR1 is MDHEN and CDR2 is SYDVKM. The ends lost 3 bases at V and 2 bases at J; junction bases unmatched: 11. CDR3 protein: CASSFFRTGRLQETQYF. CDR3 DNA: TGTGCCAGCAGTTTTTTCCGGACAGGGCGACTTCAAGAGACCCAGTACTTC. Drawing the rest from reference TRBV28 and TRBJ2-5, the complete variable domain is DVKVTQSSRYLVKRTGEKVFLECVQDMDHENMFWYRQDPGLGLRLIYFSYDVKMKEKGDIPEGYSVSREKKERFSLILESASTNQTSMYLCASSFFRTGRLQETQYFGPGTRLLVL.